The source of this T cell receptor beta chain is a study of blood T cells in healthy people across ages. Alongside a J-beta primer mix, a sample-barcoded 5' primer served in a second PCR lasting 7 to 11 cycles. Unique molecular identifiers of 12 random nucleotides labeled each cDNA. One entry per CDR3 protein, called by TCRdb with MiXCR from the 5' RACE reads. The sample carries under 750,000 distinct CDR3 sequences, about 45% recorded once. The CDR3 has 15 amino acids. With 4 bases removed from V and 2 bases from J, the gap between germline ends came to 12 bases. CDR1 KGHSY and CDR2 FQNENV come from the germline V gene.

The genes are TRBV16 and TRBJ1-5; tentative D call: TRBD1 (6 bases). Sequencing was carried out using blood. This TCR was sampled from an elderly man in good health. CDR3 region: CASSPGQYGNQPQHF. The CDR3 nucleotides read TGTGCCAGCAGCCCTGGACAGTACGGCAATCAGCCCCAGCATTTT.